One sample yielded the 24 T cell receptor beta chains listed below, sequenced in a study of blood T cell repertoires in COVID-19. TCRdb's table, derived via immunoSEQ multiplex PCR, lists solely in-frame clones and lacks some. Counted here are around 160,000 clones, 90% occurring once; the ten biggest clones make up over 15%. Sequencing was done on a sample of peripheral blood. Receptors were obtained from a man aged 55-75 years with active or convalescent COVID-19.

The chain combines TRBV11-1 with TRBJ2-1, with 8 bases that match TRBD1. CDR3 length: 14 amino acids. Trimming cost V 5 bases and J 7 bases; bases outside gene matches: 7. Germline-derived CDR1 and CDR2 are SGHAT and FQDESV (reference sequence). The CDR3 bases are TGTGCCAGCAGCGTCCGACAGGGGTGGAATGAGCAGTTCTTC. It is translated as CASSVRQGWNEQFF.

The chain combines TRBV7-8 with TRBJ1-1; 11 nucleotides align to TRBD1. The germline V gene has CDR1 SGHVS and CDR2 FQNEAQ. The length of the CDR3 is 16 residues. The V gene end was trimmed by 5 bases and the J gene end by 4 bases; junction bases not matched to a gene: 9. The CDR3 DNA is TGTGCCAGCAGCCATATTACCGGGACAGGGGGCACTGAAGCTTTCTTT. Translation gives CASSHITGTGGTEAFF.

The CDR3 sequence is CASSLETGGAYGYTF. Written as DNA, the CDR3 is TGTGCCAGCAGCTTAGAGACAGGGGGTGCCTATGGCTACACCTTC. The chain has TRBV7-6 and TRBJ1-2; TRBD1 matches at 9 bases. The V segment lost 1 base and the J segment 4 bases; nucleotides outside the gene matches: 4. Germline V gene lookup returns CDR1 SGHVS and CDR2 FNYEAQ. The CDR3 runs to 15 residues. Full variable domain (outside the CDR3, taken from reference TRBV7-6 and TRBJ1-2): GAGVSQSPRYKVTKRGQDVALRCDPISGHVSLYWYRQALGQGPEFLTYFNYEAQQDKSGLPNDRFSAERPEGSISTLTIQRTEQRDSAMYRCASSLETGGAYGYTFGSGTRLTVV.

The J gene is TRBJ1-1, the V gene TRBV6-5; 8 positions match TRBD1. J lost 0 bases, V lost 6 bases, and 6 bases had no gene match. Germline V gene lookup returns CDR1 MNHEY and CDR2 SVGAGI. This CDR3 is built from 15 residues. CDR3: CASRREGQVNTEAFF. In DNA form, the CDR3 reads TGTGCCAGCAGACGAGAGGGACAGGTGAACACTGAAGCTTTCTTT.

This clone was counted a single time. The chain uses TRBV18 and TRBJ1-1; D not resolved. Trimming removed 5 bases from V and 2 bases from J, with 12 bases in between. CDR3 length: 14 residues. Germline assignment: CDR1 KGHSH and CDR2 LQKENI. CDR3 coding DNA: TGTGCCAGCTCAATTGGGCCATTAAACACTGAAGCTTTCTTT. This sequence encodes CASSIGPLNTEAFF.

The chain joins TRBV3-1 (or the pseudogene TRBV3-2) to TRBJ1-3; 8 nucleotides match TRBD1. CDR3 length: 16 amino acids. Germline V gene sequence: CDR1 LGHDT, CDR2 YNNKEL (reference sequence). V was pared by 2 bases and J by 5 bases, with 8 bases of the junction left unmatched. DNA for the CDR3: TGTGCCAGCAGCCAATCCGGCCGACAGGGGAGAAACACCATATATTTT. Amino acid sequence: CASSQSGRQGRNTIYF.

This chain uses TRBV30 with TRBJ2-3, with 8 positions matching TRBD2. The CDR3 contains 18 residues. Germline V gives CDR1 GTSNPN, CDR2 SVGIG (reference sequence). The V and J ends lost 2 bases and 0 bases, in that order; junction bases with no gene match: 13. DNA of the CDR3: TGTGCCTGGAGTACCCTAGCGGGCTTACCTTCTAGCACAGATACGCAGTATTTT. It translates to CAWSTLAGLPSSTDTQYF.

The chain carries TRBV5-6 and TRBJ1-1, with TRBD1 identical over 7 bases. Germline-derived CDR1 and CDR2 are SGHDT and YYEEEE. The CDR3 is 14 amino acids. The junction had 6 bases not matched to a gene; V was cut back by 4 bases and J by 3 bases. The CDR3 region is CASSPWTGYTEAFF. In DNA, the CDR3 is TGTGCCAGCAGCCCCTGGACAGGATACACTGAAGCTTTCTTT.

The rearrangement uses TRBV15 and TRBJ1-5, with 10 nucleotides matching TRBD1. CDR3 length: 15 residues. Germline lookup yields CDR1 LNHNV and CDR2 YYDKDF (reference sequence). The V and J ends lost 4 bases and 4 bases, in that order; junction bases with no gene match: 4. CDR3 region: CATSTGQGSNQPQHF. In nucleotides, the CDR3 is TGTGCCACCAGCACGGGACAGGGGTCTAATCAGCCCCAGCATTTT.

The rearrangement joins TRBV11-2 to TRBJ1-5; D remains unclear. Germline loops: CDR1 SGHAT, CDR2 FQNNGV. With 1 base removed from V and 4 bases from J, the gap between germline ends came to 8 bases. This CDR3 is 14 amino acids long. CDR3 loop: CASSLGPGNQPQHF. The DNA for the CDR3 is TGTGCCAGCAGCTTAGGTCCGGGTAATCAGCCCCAGCATTTT.

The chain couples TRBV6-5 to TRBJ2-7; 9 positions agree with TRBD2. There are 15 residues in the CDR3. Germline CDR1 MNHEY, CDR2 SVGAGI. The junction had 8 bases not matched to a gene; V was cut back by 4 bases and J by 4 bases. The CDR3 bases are TGTGCCAGCAGTTTGGGTAGCGGGAGTGTGTACGAGCAGTACTTC. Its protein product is CASSLGSGSVYEQYF.

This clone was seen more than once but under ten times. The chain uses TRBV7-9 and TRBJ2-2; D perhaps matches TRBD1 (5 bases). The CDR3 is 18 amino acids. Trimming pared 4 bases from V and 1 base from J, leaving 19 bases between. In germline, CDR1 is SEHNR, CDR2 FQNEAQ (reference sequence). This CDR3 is CASSYSSSGFVNTGELFF. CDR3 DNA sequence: TGTGCCAGCAGCTACAGTTCGTCAGGGTTCGTGAACACCGGGGAGCTGTTTTTT.

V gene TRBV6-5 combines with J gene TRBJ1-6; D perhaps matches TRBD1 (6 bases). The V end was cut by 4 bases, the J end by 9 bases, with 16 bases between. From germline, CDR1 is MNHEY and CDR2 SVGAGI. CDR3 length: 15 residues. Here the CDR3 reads CASSFEGVVGSPLHF. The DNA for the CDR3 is TGTGCCAGCAGTTTCGAGGGGGTAGTCGGTTCACCCCTCCACTTT.

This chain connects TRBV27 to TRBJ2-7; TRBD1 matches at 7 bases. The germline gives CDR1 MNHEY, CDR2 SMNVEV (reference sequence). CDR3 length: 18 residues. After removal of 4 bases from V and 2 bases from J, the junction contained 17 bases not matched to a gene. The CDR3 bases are TGTGCCAGCAGTTACAAACCTCCCACAGGGGATTACCCCTACGAGCAGTACTTC. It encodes CASSYKPPTGDYPYEQYF.

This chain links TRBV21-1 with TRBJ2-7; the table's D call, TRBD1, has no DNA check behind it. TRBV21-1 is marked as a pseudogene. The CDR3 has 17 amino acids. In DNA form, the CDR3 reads TGTGCCAGCAGCCCGCCTGGGGGGGACAGGGGGCCTTACGAGCAGTACTTC. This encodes CASSPPGGDRGPYEQYF.

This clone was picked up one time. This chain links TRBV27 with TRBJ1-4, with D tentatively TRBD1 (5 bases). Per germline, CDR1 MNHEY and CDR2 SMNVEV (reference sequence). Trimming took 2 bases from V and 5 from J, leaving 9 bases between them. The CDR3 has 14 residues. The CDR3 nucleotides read TGTGCCAGCAGTTTAGGGGCAGGGAATGAAAAACTGTTTTTT. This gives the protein CASSLGAGNEKLFF.

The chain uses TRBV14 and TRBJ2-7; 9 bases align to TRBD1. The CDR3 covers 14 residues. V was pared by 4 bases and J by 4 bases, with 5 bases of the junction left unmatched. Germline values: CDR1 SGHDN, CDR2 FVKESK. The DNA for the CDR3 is TGTGCCAGCAGCCGACAGACAGGGGGATACGAGCAGTACTTC. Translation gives CASSRQTGGYEQYF. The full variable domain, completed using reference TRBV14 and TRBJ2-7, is EAGVTQFPSHSVIEKGQTVTLRCDPISGHDNLYWYRRVMGKEIKFLLHFVKESKQDESGMPNNRFLAERTGGTYSTLKVQPAELEDSGVYFCASSRQTGGYEQYFGPGTRLTVT.

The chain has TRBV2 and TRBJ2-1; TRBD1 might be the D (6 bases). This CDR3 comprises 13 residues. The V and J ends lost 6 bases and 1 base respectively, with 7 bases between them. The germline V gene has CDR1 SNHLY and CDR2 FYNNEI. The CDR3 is CASSTGSYNEQFF. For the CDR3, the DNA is TGTGCCAGCAGCACAGGGTCCTACAATGAGCAGTTCTTC.

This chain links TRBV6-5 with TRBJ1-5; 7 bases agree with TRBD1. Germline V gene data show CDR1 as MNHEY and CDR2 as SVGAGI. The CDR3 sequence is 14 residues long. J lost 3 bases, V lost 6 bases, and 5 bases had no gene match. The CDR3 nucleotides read TGTGCCAGCAGCTCCGGGACAGCCAATCAGCCCCAGCATTTT. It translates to CASSSGTANQPQHF.

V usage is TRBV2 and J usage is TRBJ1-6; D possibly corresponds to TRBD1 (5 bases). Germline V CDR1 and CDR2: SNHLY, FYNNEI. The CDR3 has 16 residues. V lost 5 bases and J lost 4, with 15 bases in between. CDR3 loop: CASSLRGSKYNSPLHF. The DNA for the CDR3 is TGTGCCAGCAGTCTCCGGGGGTCAAAATATAATTCACCCCTCCACTTT.

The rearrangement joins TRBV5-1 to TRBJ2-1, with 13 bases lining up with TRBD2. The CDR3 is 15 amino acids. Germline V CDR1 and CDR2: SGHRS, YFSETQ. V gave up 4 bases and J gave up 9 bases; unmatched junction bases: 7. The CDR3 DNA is TGCGCCAGCAGCCGAACTAGCGGGAGGGAAACTGAGCAGTTCTTC. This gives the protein CASSRTSGRETEQFF.

The CDR3 nucleotides are TGCGCCACCATGCCGGGACAGGGCAACAATGAGCAGTTCTTC. Residues: CATMPGQGNNEQFF. The V and J genes are TRBV5-1 and TRBJ2-1, with 9 bases that match TRBD1. Germline V CDR1 and CDR2: SGHRS, YFSETQ. J gave up 5 bases and V 9 bases, and 9 bases lay outside the gene matches. This CDR3 contains 14 residues.

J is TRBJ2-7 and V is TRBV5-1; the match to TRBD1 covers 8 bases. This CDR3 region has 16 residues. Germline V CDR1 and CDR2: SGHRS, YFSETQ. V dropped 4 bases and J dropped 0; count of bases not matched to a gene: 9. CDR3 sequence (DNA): TGCGCCAGCAGCCGAACGGGGGACAGGAGCTCCTACGAGCAGTACTTC. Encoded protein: CASSRTGDRSSYEQYF.

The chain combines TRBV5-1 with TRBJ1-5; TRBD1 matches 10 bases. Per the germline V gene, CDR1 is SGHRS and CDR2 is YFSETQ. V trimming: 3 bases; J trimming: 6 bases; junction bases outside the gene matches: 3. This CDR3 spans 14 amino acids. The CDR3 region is CASSSGTGVQPQHF. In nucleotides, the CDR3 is TGCGCCAGCAGCTCAGGGACAGGGGTTCAGCCCCAGCATTTT.